This T cell receptor beta chain was obtained from a study of T cell responses to AZD1222 COVID-19 vaccine (dated by TCRdb to the early 2020s). With regard to the full study: A total of approximately 250 trial participants underwent TCR sequencing, of whom more than 200 had received two doses of AZD1222 and around 25 had received two doses of the MenACWY control vaccine. Trial participants were enrolled by age into 18-55, 56-69 and 70-plus year subgroups, with about 150, 28 and 57 TCR-sequenced participants respectively.

Comments on this clone: The antigen this receptor binds is unknown. Base quality data are lacking; no much larger clone is found one base away.

The CDR3 contains 16 residues, cysteine and phenylalanine counted. The entry retains the CDR3 DNA only, 48 bases that are in frame from base 1. Via the germline V gene (reference sequence), CDR1 is PRHDT and CDR2 FYEKMQ. Trimming costs V 3 bases and J 2 bases, and their ends lie 16 bases apart. The CDR3 regions of human TCRbeta chains were analyzed by immunosequencing. The source study handled its data this way. TCRs in the repertoires were matched against a reference library of SARS-CoV-2-specific TCRs that had been generated with the MIRA antigen-specificity platform. Breadth was defined as the fraction of unique TCRs that were SARS-CoV-2-associated. Depth was defined as the fraction of total T cells that were SARS-CoV-2-associated. Each spike-specific TCR was assigned to its reactive spike region and to a CD4 or CD8 class using the MIRA data. Log10-transformed breadth and depth values were compared by one-way ANOVA with Sidak's multiple comparisons tests. As stored in TCRdb, this immuneACCESS dataset retains in-frame rearrangements with V and J assigned. A fraction of the clones does not appear; measured against another copy, unresolved V genes explain less than half of the discrepancy, and the remainder lacks a known reason. That table is the source of V, J and clone size, and D and trimming were worked out from the DNA. The sample records 150,000 to 160,000 clones, 90% of which are singletons. The top ten clones comprise more than 1.3% of the sample.

Overall results and qualifications from the work: Reportedly, almost half of the unique spike-specific TCRs recognized epitopes lying outside the regions that are mutated in the B.1.351 and B.1.1.7 variants. In the small 56-69-year group, the increase in depth fell short of significance, most likely because of low power. Participants were mostly white British and included more females than males, and it was suggested by the authors that clonal diversity may have been underestimated. Only a handful of AZD1222 recipients were SARS-CoV-2 seropositive at baseline, limiting conclusions about previously exposed vaccinees. CD4 TCRs associated with the vaccine covered the entire spike protein, and the dominant responses were in regions 160-218 and 743-854. Spike-specific TCR breadth and depth rose significantly after two AZD1222 doses compared with day 0 and with MenACWY recipients. No day 14 peak-response samples were available, so repertoires were characterized only after the peak T cell response.

The time point tag for this specimen amounts to: about 28 days (+/-7) after the second vaccine dose. Because spike-specific TCR depth and breadth did not differ between the two schedules, AZD1222 recipients who got a second dose at roughly 4 weeks were pooled with those who got a second dose at roughly 12 weeks. Vaccinee samples came from UK trials COV001 and COV002, including a single-blind randomized controlled phase 2/3 trial of AZD1222 (ChAdOx1 nCoV-19) in healthy adults. For TCRbeta chain sequencing, PBMC samples from trial participants were taken at day 0 and at day 28 after the second dose.

The rearranged chain carries TRBV13 and TRBJ1-2; the D gene remains uncertain. Source: peripheral blood, taken 28 days after the second AZD1222 dose. This receptor was taken from an adult who received the AZD1222 COVID-19 vaccine. The nucleotides are TGTGCCAGCAGCTTTTCTCTGACAAGTAAGAACTATGGCTACACCTTC. The resulting protein is CASSFSLTSKNYGYTF.